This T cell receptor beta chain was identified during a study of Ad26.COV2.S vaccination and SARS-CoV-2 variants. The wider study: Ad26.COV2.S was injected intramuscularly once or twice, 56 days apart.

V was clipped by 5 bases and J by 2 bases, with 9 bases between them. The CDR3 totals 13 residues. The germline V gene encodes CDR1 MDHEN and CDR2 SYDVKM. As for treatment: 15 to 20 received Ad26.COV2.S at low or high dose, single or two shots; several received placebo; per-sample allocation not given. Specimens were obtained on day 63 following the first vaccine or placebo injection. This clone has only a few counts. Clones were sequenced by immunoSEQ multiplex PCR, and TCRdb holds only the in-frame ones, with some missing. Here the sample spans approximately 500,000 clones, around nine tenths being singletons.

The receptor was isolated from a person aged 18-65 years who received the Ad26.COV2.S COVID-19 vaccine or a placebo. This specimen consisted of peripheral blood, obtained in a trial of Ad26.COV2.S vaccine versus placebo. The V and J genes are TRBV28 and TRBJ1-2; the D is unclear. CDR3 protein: CASSPTPNYGYTF. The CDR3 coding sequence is TGTGCCAGCAGTCCCACACCGAACTATGGCTACACCTTC.